This TCR beta chain was profiled in a study of vaccination effects on CD4 cells after COVID-19. The CDR3 has 15 amino acids. The V end lost 4 bases, the J end lost 4 bases, and 19 bases lay between the germline ends. Germline assignment: CDR1 SQVTM and CDR2 ANQGSEA. As concerns this clone: Its antigen is not identified.

Before sequencing took place, the ViraFEST assay used viral peptide pools to expand antigen-specific CD4+ T cells. Researchers isolated CD4+ T cells once roughly ten days of culture had elapsed. The healthy vaccine recipients, who had no prior SARS-CoV-2 infection, showed negative nucleocapsid antibodies. The repertoire was sequenced with immunoSEQ multiplex PCR; TCRdb's copy has only in-frame clones and lacks some. The sample includes around 45,000 clones, around three quarters of them seen just once. The TCR comes from a human donor who received a COVID-19 vaccine. The chain combines TRBV29-1 with TRBJ1-2; TRBD1 might be the D (6 bases). Here the sequenced sample was CD4+ T cells from PBMCs cultured with SARS-CoV-2 spike peptides, taken before COVID-19 vaccination. For the CDR3, the DNA is TGCAGCGTTGCCGAACAGGGTTCCGGAGGCTATGGCTACACCTTC. It yields the protein CSVAEQGSGGYGYTF.